The sample holds one count of the clone carrying this T cell receptor (beta chain). Its antigen is undetermined. The data derive from a study of T cell repertoires in cytomegalovirus infection. At the level of the study: Newly reported HLA-C-restricted and thoroughly characterized HLA-B-restricted CMV epitopes were employed. TCR beta signatures that were public indicated CMV infection and matching HLA type. General study results and limits: In two of eight donors, the top clonotype was HLA-C-restricted CMV-specific. Summed public TCR beta family frequency identified CMV carriers bearing the relevant HLA.

Trimming left V 5 bases short and J 6 bases short, with 14 bases between. CDR1 DFQATT and CDR2 SNEGSKA come from the germline V gene (reference sequence). The CDR3 is made up of 12 amino acids. TCRdb fed the reads into MiXCR, producing one record per CDR3 protein. The repertoire includes about 83,000 distinct CDR3 sequences, roughly half of them detected once, and approximately 95% sits in the top ten. The TCR originated in a human donor in good health (CMV status not recorded). Some clones in this sample may be carry-over from other donors' samples. V and J are TRBV20-1 and TRBJ2-7; possible D gene TRBD2, 6 bases. This sample comprised CD8+ T cells from cultured PBMCs, obtained from culture after CMV antigen stimulation. CDR3 nucleotide sequence: TGCAGTGCTGCCCGGGGGTCTAGCGAGCAGTACTTC. Translation gives CSAARGSSEQYF.